This entry concerns a single T cell receptor (beta chain). The antigen is unknown. Scientists made TCR beta cDNA using 5'RACE template switching with UMIs. One entry per CDR3 protein, without DNA, is what TCRdb gives after re-calling the 5' RACE reads. Its clone listing holds 350,000 to 400,000 distinct CDR3 sequences. Germline V gene data show CDR1 as MNHEY and CDR2 as SVGAGI. The CDR3 extends over 13 amino acids. This entry comes from a study of T cells expressing NK-cell markers. Study details: CD3+CD56+NKG2C+, CD3+CD56+NKG2C- and CD3+CD56-NKG2C+ T cells, once sorted, supplied the TCR beta repertoires. Just one sequenced donor of eight was HCMV-seronegative, while seven were seropositive. Study-wide results and caveats: Researchers report these clonotypes also headed the CD3+CD56-NKG2C+ fraction in a few donors.

This receptor was obtained from a woman aged 45 to 65 in good health. The chain joins TRBV6-5 to TRBJ1-4. Specimen: blood T cells: a sorted CD56 or NKG2C T cell subset, CD4+ or CD8+ T cells, or bulk PBMC T cells (not recorded which). CDR3 loop: CASSYSKVEKLFF.